This passage covers 12 T cell receptor beta chains from one sample sequenced in a study of blood T cell repertoires in COVID-19. TCRdb's table, derived via immunoSEQ multiplex PCR, lists solely in-frame clones and lacks some. The sample consists of over 80,000 clones, approximately 86% of them appearing once. Source material: peripheral blood. These receptors were obtained from a man in his sixties or seventies with acute or convalescent COVID-19.

The chain recombines TRBV24-1 with TRBJ2-6; tentatively, D is TRBD1 (6 bases). The ends were cut back, 5 bases at V and 2 bases at J, with 15 bases in the middle. This CDR3 has 17 amino acids. Germline CDR1 KGHDR, CDR2 SFDVKD. This CDR3 is CATSGVTGTTGANVLTF. The CDR3 nucleotides read TGTGCCACCAGTGGTGTGACCGGGACAACTGGGGCCAACGTCCTGACTTTC.

This clone was observed a few times. V usage is TRBV28 and J usage is TRBJ2-7; weak D call: TRBD2 (5 bases). The V and J ends lost 6 bases and 7 bases respectively, with 16 bases between them. Looked up from germline, CDR1 is MDHEN and CDR2 is SYDVKM. This CDR3 has 13 amino acids. For the CDR3, the DNA is TGTGCCAGCAGGGACTGGAAGATGAGTGAGCAGTACTTC. This sequence encodes CASRDWKMSEQYF. Looking up the rest from reference TRBV28 and TRBJ2-7 gives the full variable domain: DVKVTQSSRYLVKRTGEKVFLECVQDMDHENMFWYRQDPGLGLRLIYFSYDVKMKEKGDIPEGYSVSREKKERFSLILESASTNQTSMYLCASRDWKMSEQYFGPGTRLTVT.

The V and J genes are TRBV11-3 and TRBJ2-1; D might be TRBD2 (6 bases). Germline loops: CDR1 SGHNT, CDR2 YENEEA. This CDR3 has 15 amino acids. V lost 0 bases to trimming and J lost 3 bases, with 9 bases between them. As DNA, the CDR3 is TGTGCCAGCAGCTTAGACGCGGGGAACTACAATGAGCAGTTCTTC. It is translated as CASSLDAGNYNEQFF.

The rearrangement links TRBV7-9 to TRBJ1-4, with D unclear. This CDR3 is 15 amino acids long. Trimming cost V 7 bases and J 0 bases, with 12 bases left between them. In germline, CDR1 is SEHNR, CDR2 FQNEAQ (reference sequence). CDR3: CASTLGGTTNEKLFF. In nucleotides, the CDR3 is TGTGCCAGCACCCTAGGTGGTACAACTAATGAAAAACTGTTTTTT.

This sequence joins TRBV19 and TRBJ2-7; a weak D match, TRBD2 (6 bases). The CDR3 contains 15 residues. The germline gives CDR1 LNHDA, CDR2 SQIVND (reference sequence). Trimming removed 5 bases from V and 5 bases from J, with 19 bases in between. Here the CDR3 DNA reads TGTGCCAGTAGTCCGTTACGCGGGACCTTGCACGAGCAGTACTTC. Translated, it gives CASSPLRGTLHEQYF.

J is TRBJ1-6 and V is TRBV6-5, with 12 bases identical to TRBD1. This CDR3 region has 16 residues. The trim removed 0 bases at V and 7 bases at J, leaving 1 base unmatched. Germline V gives CDR1 MNHEY, CDR2 SVGAGI. The CDR3 region has the DNA TGTGCCAGCAGTTACTCGGGACAGGGGGCGAATTCACCCCTCCACTTT. Residues: CASSYSGQGANSPLHF.

J is TRBJ2-2 and V is TRBV5-1; no firm D call. Germline CDR1 is SGHRS and CDR2 is YFSETQ. Trimming stripped 1 base from V and 7 bases from J, with 14 bases between. The CDR3 runs 15 residues. As DNA, the CDR3 is TGCGCCAGCAGCTTGAGCACAGATGGTCGCGGGGAGCTGTTTTTT. Amino acids: CASSLSTDGRGELFF.

The chain combines TRBV28 with TRBJ2-7, with 7 positions matching TRBD1. V shed 5 bases and J 10 bases; nucleotides not matched to a gene: 11. Germline assignment: CDR1 MDHEN and CDR2 SYDVKM. This CDR3 is built from 13 residues. The CDR3 bases are TGTGCCAGCAGTGCCCCCCCACAGGGGACACAGTACTTC. It translates to CASSAPPQGTQYF.

The chain couples TRBV5-1 to TRBJ2-1; TRBD1 agrees at 8 bases. The CDR3 consists of 16 residues. From germline, CDR1 is SGHRS and CDR2 YFSETQ. Losses at the gene ends were 4 bases for V and 7 bases for J; bases not matched to a gene: 13. The CDR3 loop is CASSPGGGQGRNEQFF. CDR3 sequence (DNA): TGCGCCAGCAGCCCTGGAGGAGGACAGGGTAGGAATGAGCAGTTCTTC.

The V gene is TRBV30, the J gene TRBJ2-3, with 11 positions matching TRBD2. The CDR3 length is 16 residues. Germline lookup yields CDR1 GTSNPN and CDR2 SVGIG (reference sequence). V was pared by 0 bases and J by 1 base, with 3 bases of the junction left unmatched. In DNA, the CDR3 is TGTGCCTGGAGTGTACTACTAGCGGGGGGCACAGATACGCAGTATTTT. Residues: CAWSVLLAGGTDTQYF.

The chain uses TRBV19 and TRBJ2-2; 7 bases map to TRBD1. Per the germline V gene, CDR1 is LNHDA and CDR2 is SQIVND (reference sequence). The CDR3 is 15 amino acids. Unmatched junction bases numbered 8, after V lost 6 bases and J lost 4 bases. CDR3 sequence (DNA): TGTGCCAGTAGGCCACCGGGACAGACCACCGGGGAGCTGTTTTTT. Its protein product is CASRPPGQTTGELFF. Complete variable domain (other parts from reference TRBV19 and TRBJ2-2): DGGITQSPKYLFRKEGQNVTLSCEQNLNHDAMYWYRQDPGQGLRLIYYSQIVNDFQKGDIAEGYSVSREKKESFPLTVTSAQKNPTAFYLCASRPPGQTTGELFFGEGSRLTVL.

This clone has just one count. The V call is TRBV28, the J call TRBJ2-1; a weak D match, TRBD2 (6 bases). V was shortened by 6 bases and J by 2 bases, with 14 bases between the two germline ends. Germline V gives CDR1 MDHEN, CDR2 SYDVKM. The CDR3 spans 15 residues. The CDR3 nucleotides read TGTGCCAGCAGCTTACTAGCAGATCCCTACAATGAGCAGTTCTTC. Translation: CASSLLADPYNEQFF.